A selection of T cell receptor beta chains follows, all from one sample in a study of vaccination and CD4 T cells after COVID-19. MiXCR was run by TCRdb on the PCR reads, yielding one entry per CDR3 protein. This table holds tens of thousands of distinct CDR3 sequences, around 60% found once. The sample was CD4+ T cells from blood, taken before SARS-CoV-2 vaccination. The receptors here all came from a human donor who had recovered from COVID-19. Each CDR3 is given with its conserved first and last residue. D genes are given only for firm matches. Clone size is shown for a subset of rows, as once, few, many or a class of expanded clone.

>TRBV11-2|TRBJ2-1|NA|TRBD2
TGTGCCAGCAGCCCTCGGATAGCGGGGGGGTACAATGAGCAGTTCTTC
CASSPRIAGGYNEQFF
>TRBV2|TRBJ2-7|NA|NA
TGTGCCAGCAGGGACGGGGCTAGGGAGCAGTACTTC
CASRDGAREQYF
>TRBV6-1|TRBJ2-7|NA|TRBD1
TGTGCCAGCAGACAGGTCTGGGACAGTCTCTACGAGCAGTACTTC
CASRQVWDSLYEQYF
>TRBV24-1|TRBJ2-3|NA|NA
TGTGCCACCAGTGATGGTTGGGTTTCAGATACGCAGTATTTT
CATSDGWVSDTQYF
>TRBV9|TRBJ2-7|NA|NA
TGTGCCAGCAGCAGAGACATCGGACTGGGGGATTACTACGAGCAGTACTTC
CASSRDIGLGDYYEQYF
>TRBV7-6|TRBJ2-3|NA|NA
TGTGCCAGCAGCTTAGGTACTTCAGCAGATACGCAGTATTTT
CASSLGTSADTQYF
>TRBV19|TRBJ1-2|NA|NA
TGTGCCAGTAGTAGTAACAGCAATGCCTATGGCTACACCTTC
CASSSNSNAYGYTF
>TRBV6-1|TRBJ2-3|NA|NA
TGTGCCAGCAGTAACGGGGGTATCGGGGCAGATACGCAGTATTTT
CASSNGGIGADTQYF
>TRBV18|TRBJ1-2|NA|NA
TGTGCCAGCTCACCACCAGGGGAGTATGGCTACACCTTC
CASSPPGEYGYTF
>TRBV7-9|TRBJ2-5|few|NA
TGTGCCAGCAGCCCCGGGACTGTCCAAGAGACCCAGTACTTC
CASSPGTVQETQYF
>TRBV10-2|TRBJ1-6|few|NA
TGCGCCAGCAGCACTGGGACCGGGAAGTATTCACCCCTCCACTTT
CASSTGTGKYSPLHF
>TRBV6-2/TRBV6-3|TRBJ2-1|NA|NA
TGTGCCAGCAGTTACGGTAGCGTAAGGTACAATGAGCAGTTCTTC
CASSYGSVRYNEQFF
>TRBV2|TRBJ2-7|NA|TRBD1
TGTGCCAGTGGACCGGGACAGGGGAATGGCGAGCAGTACTTC
CASGPGQGNGEQYF
>TRBV5-4|TRBJ2-3|NA|NA
TGTGCCAGCAGCTTGGCCAGTACAGATACGCAGTATTTT
CASSLASTDTQYF
>TRBV6-1|TRBJ2-4|NA|TRBD1
TGTGCCAGCAGTGATAAAGGGGGCCAAAACATTCAGTACTTC
CASSDKGGQNIQYF
>TRBV28|TRBJ1-5|NA|TRBD1
TGTGCCAGCAGAATTCCGGGACAGGCTCCTAGAAGAGGGTCTAGCAATCAGCCCCAGCATTTT
CASRIPGQAPRRGSSNQPQHF
>TRBV27|TRBJ1-5|NA|NA
TGTGCCAGCAGCACCGCGGCAGACCGGGGCAATCAGCCCCAGCATTTT
CASSTAADRGNQPQHF
>TRBV28|TRBJ1-5|NA|NA
TGTGCCAGCAGTTTATGGTTCGGGCAGGAGAATCGGCCCCAGCATTTT
CASSLWFGQENRPQHF
>TRBV28|TRBJ2-3|NA|NA
TGTGCCAGCTGGACCCCGGGGGAAGGGTCAGATACGCAGTATTTT
CASWTPGEGSDTQYF
>TRBV20-1|TRBJ1-4|NA|TRBD1
TGCAGTGCTAGCAACAGGGGCGGCGCAGCTAATGAAAAACTGTTTTTT
CSASNRGGAANEKLFF
>TRBV27|TRBJ2-2|NA|NA
TGTGCCAGCAGTTTATCCCACACCGGGGAGCTGTTTTTT
CASSLSHTGELFF
>TRBV27|TRBJ2-2|NA|NA
TGTGCCAGCAGTTTATATTTCCCCGGGGAGCTGTTTTTT
CASSLYFPGELFF
>TRBV5-1|TRBJ1-2|few|NA
TGCGCCAGCAGCTTGGCCGGGACATCCTCATTCTATGGCTACACCTTC
CASSLAGTSSFYGYTF
>TRBV19|TRBJ1-5|few|TRBD1
TGTGCCAGTAGCCCGTTCACAGGGGAGGTTCTTCCCCAGCATTTT
CASSPFTGEVLPQHF
>TRBV20-1|TRBJ2-5|once|TRBD2
TGCAGTGCTAGAGATCTGGGACTAGTTTTCGAGACCCAGTACTTC
CSARDLGLVFETQYF
>TRBV20-1|TRBJ2-3|NA|NA
TGCAGTGCTAGGGACCGGACAATCGTCACAGATACGCAGTATTTT
CSARDRTIVTDTQYF
>TRBV6-1|TRBJ2-7|NA|TRBD1
TGTGCCAGCAGTCAAGGGACAGTTTCCTACGAGCAGTACTTC
CASSQGTVSYEQYF
>TRBV29-1|TRBJ2-1|NA|NA
TGCAGCGTTTTGGGGAGGGGGAGCAATGAGCAGTTCTTC
CSVLGRGSNEQFF
>TRBV19|TRBJ1-6|NA|NA
TGTGCCAGCTCCCTCTTCCAGGGAAATAATTCACCCCTCCGCTTT
CASSLFQGNNSPLRF
>TRBV28|TRBJ2-1|NA|NA
TGTGCCAGCAGTTTTAGTTACGGAGGGGAAGACAATGAGCAGTTCTTC
CASSFSYGGEDNEQFF
>TRBV30|TRBJ2-5|NA|NA
TGTGCCTGGAGTCGGTTACAGGGTAGCCAGTACTTC
CAWSRLQGSQYF
>TRBV27|TRBJ2-3|few|NA
TGTGCCAGCAGTAGGGTTGGGGCAGATACGCAGTATTTT
CASSRVGADTQYF
>TRBV2|TRBJ1-1|NA|NA
TGTGCCAGCAGTGAAGCTCTTTTGGTCCGGCTGACTGAAGCTTTCTTT
CASSEALLVRLTEAFF
>TRBV6-5|TRBJ1-5|NA|NA
TGTGCCAGCAGTTACTCCCTTAACAGGGACCAGCCCCAGCATTTT
CASSYSLNRDQPQHF
>TRBV18|TRBJ2-1|NA|TRBD1
TGTGCCAGCTCACCAGGAACATTAGGACAGGGCTACAATGAGCAGTTCTTC
CASSPGTLGQGYNEQFF
>TRBV19|TRBJ2-5|once|NA
TGTGCCAGTAGTATAGCTATATACGGCCTCGGCCAAGAGACCCAGCACTTC
CASSIAIYGLGQETQHF